This entry features one T cell receptor beta chain sequence. Its antigen is unidentified. Partitioning of CD4+ cells yielded a CD45RA+ naive subset and a CD45RA-negative memory subset. This entry comes from a study of shared clonotypes between healthy human individuals. Across the study: A few men and a couple of women, aged 18 to 49, were donors. CD4 naive cells filled three plates per donor, CD4 memory three, CD8 naive two and CD8 memory one.

General study findings and limits: The study generally estimated greater richness for naive than memory subsets.

Profiled with immunoSEQ multiplex PCR; TCRdb holds only in-frame clones, not every one. The sample lists roughly 2.2 million clones, around 90% seen once, with 0.37% in the top ten. The clonotype comes from a young man in good health. Some clones in this sample may be carry-over from other donors' samples. The specimen was naive CD4+ T cells from PBMCs. The sample's subset: CD45RA+ positively selected.

The CDR3: CASSLSLLGNEQFF. The CDR3 DNA sequence: TGTGCCAGCAGCCTATCACTACTGGGTAATGAGCAGTTCTTC. The rearrangement joins TRBV7-9 to TRBJ2-1; no definite D call. The CDR3 spans 14 residues. Germline V gene sequence: CDR1 SEHNR, CDR2 FQNEAQ (reference sequence). Between the trimmed V and J ends, which lost 5 bases and 7 bases, there was a span of 15 bases.